This is a list of T cell receptor beta chains from one sample in a study of blood T cell repertoires in COVID-19. Here immunoSEQ multiplex PCR was the method, and the copy in TCRdb shows in-frame clones only, minus some. The table lists about 23,000 clones, 85% to 90% of them singletons. Material: peripheral blood. The receptors were gathered from a woman aged 80 or older with acute or convalescent COVID-19. Both conserved end residues are part of each CDR3. A D gene is named only where the DNA matches it firmly. Some rows have no size entry. The others give once, few or many, or a class for an expanded clone.

j_call d_call cdr3_length clone_size v_call cdr3_aa cdr3_nt
TRBJ2-3 TRBD2 15 . TRBV5-1 CASSRSGTSTDTQYF TGCGCCAGCAGCCGTAGCGGGACGAGCACAGATACGCAGTATTTT
TRBJ2-2 TRBD1 14 once TRBV5-4 CAVRPGQGSGELFF TGTGCCGTACGACCGGGACAGGGGTCGGGGGAGCTGTTTTTT
TRBJ2-3 . 13 . TRBV6-1 CASSEKSADTQYF TGTGCCAGCAGTGAAAAGAGCGCGGATACGCAGTATTTT
TRBJ2-2 TRBD2 15 . TRBV2 CASRLAGTNTGELFF TGTGCCAGCAGGCTAGCGGGGACGAACACCGGGGAGCTGTTTTTT
TRBJ2-3 TRBD2 15 . TRBV4-3 CASSQLLAGVDTQYF TGCGCCAGCAGCCAACTACTAGCGGGAGTAGATACGCAGTATTTT
TRBJ1-5 . 16 . TRBV7-9 CASSPRTAPVGEPQHF TGTGCCAGCAGCCCAAGGACAGCCCCTGTCGGTGAGCCCCAGCATTTT
TRBJ2-1 . 14 large TRBV10-1 CASSDSGSYNEQFF TGCGCCAGCAGTGACTCGGGGTCCTACAATGAGCAGTTCTTC
TRBJ2-7 TRBD2 18 . TRBV6-2/TRBV6-3 CASSYSVLAGPPNYEQYF TGTGCCAGCAGTTATTCCGTACTAGCGGGGCCGCCAAACTACGAGCAGTACTTC
TRBJ2-3 TRBD1 12 few TRBV5-1 CASSLETGFQYF TGCGCCAGCAGCTTGGAGACAGGGTTTCAGTATTTT
TRBJ2-1 TRBD1 16 . TRBV6-5 CASSYGPGGWGNEQFF TGTGCCAGCAGTTACGGCCCAGGGGGCTGGGGCAATGAGCAGTTCTTC
TRBJ1-5 TRBD1 14 . TRBV19 CASSRDRQNQPQHF TGTGCCAGTAGTAGGGACAGACAGAATCAGCCCCAGCATTTT
TRBJ1-5 TRBD1 16 . TRBV4-1 CASSPTGGISNQPQHF TGCGCCAGCAGCCCGACAGGGGGAATAAGCAATCAGCCCCAGCATTTT
TRBJ2-1 TRBD2 15 once TRBV5-1 CASSPSGSPYNEQFF TGCGCCAGCAGCCCGAGCGGGAGTCCCTACAATGAGCAGTTCTTC
TRBJ2-5 TRBD2 18 . TRBV19 CASSSGSGGQAKGETQYF TGTGCCAGTAGTAGTGGGTCGGGAGGTCAGGCAAAAGGAGAGACCCAGTACTTC
TRBJ1-2 . 16 . TRBV28 CASSLFGQGSNYGYTF TGTGCCAGCAGTTTATTCGGCCAGGGGAGTAACTATGGCTACACCTTC
TRBJ1-3 . 13 . TRBV5-6 CASSLDTGNTIYF TGTGCCAGCAGCTTGGACACGGGAAACACCATATATTTT
TRBJ2-5 . 14 . TRBV5-1 CASTTGWGQETQYF TGCGCCAGCACGACGGGGTGGGGCCAAGAGACCCAGTACTTC
TRBJ2-1 TRBD2 17 . TRBV5-8 CASSLARLAGSYNEQFF TGTGCCAGCAGCTTGGCCCGACTAGCGGGATCCTACAATGAGCAGTTCTTC
TRBJ2-5 TRBD2 16 . TRBV7-2 CASSLRRGGAKETQYF TGTGCCAGCAGCCTTCGACGCGGGGGGGCCAAAGAGACCCAGTACTTC
TRBJ1-1 . 12 . TRBV7-6 CASSSGRTEAFF TGTGCCAGCAGCTCAGGGAGGACTGAAGCTTTCTTT
TRBJ1-1 . 14 . TRBV7-9 CASSRQAVNTEAFF TGTGCCAGCAGCCGCCAGGCAGTGAACACTGAAGCTTTCTTT
TRBJ2-5 . 11 . TRBV20-1 CSARRDSAPYF TGCAGTGCTAGACGGGACTCGGCCCCGTACTTC